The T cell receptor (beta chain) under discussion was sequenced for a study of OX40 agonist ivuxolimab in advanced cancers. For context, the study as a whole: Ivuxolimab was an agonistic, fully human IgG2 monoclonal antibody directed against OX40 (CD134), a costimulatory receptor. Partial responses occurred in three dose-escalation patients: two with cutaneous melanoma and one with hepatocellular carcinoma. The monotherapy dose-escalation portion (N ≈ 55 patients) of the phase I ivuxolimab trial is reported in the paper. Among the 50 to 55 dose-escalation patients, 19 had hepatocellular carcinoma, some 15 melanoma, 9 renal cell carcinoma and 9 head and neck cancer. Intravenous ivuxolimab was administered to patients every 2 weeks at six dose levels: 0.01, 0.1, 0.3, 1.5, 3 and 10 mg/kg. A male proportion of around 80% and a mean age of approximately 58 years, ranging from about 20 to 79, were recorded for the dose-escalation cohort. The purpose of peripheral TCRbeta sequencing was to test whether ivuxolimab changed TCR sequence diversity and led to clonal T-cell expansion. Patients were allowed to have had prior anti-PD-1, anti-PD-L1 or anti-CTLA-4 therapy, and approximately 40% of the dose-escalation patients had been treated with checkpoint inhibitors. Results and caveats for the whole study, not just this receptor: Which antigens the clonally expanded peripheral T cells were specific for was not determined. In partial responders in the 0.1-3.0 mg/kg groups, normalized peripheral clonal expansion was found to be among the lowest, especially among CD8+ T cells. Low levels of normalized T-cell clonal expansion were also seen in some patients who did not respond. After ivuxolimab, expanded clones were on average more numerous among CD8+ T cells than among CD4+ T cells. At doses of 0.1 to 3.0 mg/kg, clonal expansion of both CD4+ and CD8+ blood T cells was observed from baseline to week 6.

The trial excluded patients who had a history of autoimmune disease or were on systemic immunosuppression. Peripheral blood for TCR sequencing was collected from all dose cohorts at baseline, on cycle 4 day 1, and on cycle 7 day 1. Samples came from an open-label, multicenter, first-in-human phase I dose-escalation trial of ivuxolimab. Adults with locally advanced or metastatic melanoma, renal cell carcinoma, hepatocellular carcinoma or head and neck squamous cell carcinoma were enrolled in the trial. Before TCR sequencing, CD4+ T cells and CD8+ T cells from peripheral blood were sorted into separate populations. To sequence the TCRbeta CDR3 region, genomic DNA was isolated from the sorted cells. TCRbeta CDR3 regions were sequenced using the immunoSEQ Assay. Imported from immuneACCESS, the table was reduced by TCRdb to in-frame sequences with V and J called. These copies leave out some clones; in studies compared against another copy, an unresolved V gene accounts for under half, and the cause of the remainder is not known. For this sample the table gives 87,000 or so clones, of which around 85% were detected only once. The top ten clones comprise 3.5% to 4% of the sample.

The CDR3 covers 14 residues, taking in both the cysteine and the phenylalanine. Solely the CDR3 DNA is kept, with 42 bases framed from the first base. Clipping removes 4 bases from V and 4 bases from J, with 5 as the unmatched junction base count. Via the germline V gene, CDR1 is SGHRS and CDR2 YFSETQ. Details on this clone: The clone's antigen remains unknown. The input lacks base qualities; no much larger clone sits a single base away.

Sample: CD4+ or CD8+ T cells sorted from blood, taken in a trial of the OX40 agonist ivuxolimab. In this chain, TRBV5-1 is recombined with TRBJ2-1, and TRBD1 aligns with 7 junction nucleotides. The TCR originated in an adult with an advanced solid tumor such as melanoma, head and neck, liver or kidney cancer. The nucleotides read TGCGCCAGCAGCCCGGGACAGAAATACAATGAGCAGTTCTTC. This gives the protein CASSPGQKYNEQFF.